These 12 T cell receptor beta chains came from one sample sequenced in a study of T cells in Graves' hyperthyroidism and ophthalmopathy. The source material, RNA transcripts, was used to amplify TCR beta CDR3 regions. First-round RT-PCR with HTBI primers amplified the TCR CDR3 region. Each CDR3 protein is one row after TCRdb ran MiXCR on the multiplex PCR reads. The sample yields roughly 750,000 distinct CDR3 sequences, less than 20% seen once. Sequences were obtained from blood. These receptors were collected from a man aged 18 to 30 with Graves' hyperthyroidism.

This clonotype was observed many times. This rearrangement joins TRBV15 to TRBJ2-1; tentatively, D is TRBD1 or TRBD2 (6 bases each). The germline gives CDR1 LNHNV, CDR2 YYDKDF (reference sequence). The V gene lost 6 bases and the J gene lost 1 base, with 25 bases spanning the gap. The length of the CDR3 is 19 residues. CDR3 protein: CATRPKGVRAGGSYNEQFF. The CDR3 DNA sequence: TGTGCCACCAGACCAAAGGGGGTGCGAGCGGGCGGTTCCTACAATGAGCAGTTCTTC.

This clonotype showed up just a few times. V usage is TRBV10-2 and J usage is TRBJ2-5, with D possibly TRBD2 on 5 matching bases. The CDR3 has 14 residues. CDR1 WSHSY and CDR2 SAAADI come from the germline V gene. V lost 10 bases and J 5 bases, leaving 20 bases between the germline ends. This chain's CDR3 is CATSGDRWLETQYF. The DNA of the CDR3 is TGCGCCACCTCCGGGGATCGATGGTTGGAGACCCAGTACTTC.

The chain employs TRBV12-3 or TRBV12-4 and TRBJ2-1, with 13 positions matching TRBD2. V dropped 0 bases and J dropped 11; count of bases not matched to a gene: 4. This CDR3 contains 15 residues. This CDR3 is CASSLAWTSGSQQFF. CDR3 bases: TGTGCCAGCAGTTTAGCGTGGACTAGCGGGAGTCAGCAGTTCTTC.

V gene TRBV6-2 or TRBV6-3 combines with J gene TRBJ1-5; D not resolved. The CDR3 spans 14 residues. Germline V gene sequence: CDR1 MNHEY, CDR2 SVGEGT. Trimming cost V 6 bases and J 6 bases, with 15 bases left between them. CDR3 nucleotides: TGTGCCAGCAGGGAAACGGGGTTTACTCAGCCCCAGCATTTT. It codes for CASRETGFTQPQHF.

This clonotype was picked up a small number of times. The chain employs TRBV30 and TRBJ2-2; D gene uncertain. Trimming pared 2 bases from V and 2 bases from J, leaving 6 bases between. Germline V gene lookup returns CDR1 GTSNPN and CDR2 SVGIG (reference sequence). CDR3 size: 13 residues. The DNA for the CDR3 is TGTGCCTGGAGTCAGCAAAACACCGGGGAGCTGTTTTTT. Translated, it gives CAWSQQNTGELFF. Looking up the rest from reference TRBV30 and TRBJ2-2 gives the full variable domain: SQTIHQWPATLVQPVGSPLSLECTVEGTSNPNLYWYRQAAGRGLQLLFYSVGIGQISSEVPQNLSASRPQDRQFILSSKKLLLSDSGFYLCAWSQQNTGELFFGEGSRLTVL.

The chain couples TRBV2 to TRBJ2-3; 7 bases line up with TRBD1. V was clipped by 5 bases and J by 12 bases; unmatched bases: 11. Germline loops: CDR1 SNHLY, CDR2 FYNNEI. The CDR3 loop spans 13 amino acids. As DNA, the CDR3 is TGTGCCAGCAGTCTAGACAGGGATGTAACCCAGTATTTT. This codes for CASSLDRDVTQYF.

This clonotype was seen ten or more times. The J gene is TRBJ2-3, the V gene TRBV6-2 or TRBV6-3; 8 bases are shared with TRBD1. CDR3 length: 15 residues. In germline, CDR1 is MNHEY, CDR2 SVGEGT. Losses at the gene ends were 0 bases for V and 7 bases for J; bases not matched to a gene: 6. The CDR3 spells CASSYSAGGIYTQYF. CDR3 nucleotides: TGTGCCAGCAGTTACTCAGCAGGGGGCATTTATACGCAGTATTTT.

With respect to this clonotype: One junction end does not reproduce the germline sequence, and a read error may be involved. The V gene is TRBV28, the J gene TRBJ1-2, with D unclear. Germline V CDR1 and CDR2: MDHEN, SYDVKM. The CDR3 covers 13 residues. In DNA, the CDR3 is TGTGCCAGCAGTTTAACCGAATTCAACGGCTACGCCTTC. This sequence encodes CASSLTEFNGYAF.

This clonotype was counted ten times or more. The genes are TRBV2 and TRBJ1-5; D remains ambiguous. Looked up from germline, CDR1 is SNHLY and CDR2 is FYNNEI. This CDR3 contains 15 residues. The V end lost 4 bases, the J end lost 9 bases, and 19 bases lay between the germline ends. This CDR3 reads CASSGSSDPIMPQHF. The CDR3 coding sequence is TGTGCCAGCAGTGGGTCCTCAGACCCAATCATGCCCCAGCATTTT.

This chain connects TRBV10-3 to TRBJ2-2, with D uncertain. The ends were cut back, 0 bases at V and 1 base at J, with 3 bases in the middle. Germline V gives CDR1 ENHRY, CDR2 SYGVKD. This CDR3 has 14 residues. In DNA form, the CDR3 reads TGTGCCATCAGTGAGTCTAGGAACACCGGGGAGCTGTTTTTT. It translates to CAISESRNTGELFF.

This clonotype was observed once. The J gene is TRBJ1-6, the V gene TRBV10-3; maybe TRBD1 (5 bases). The CDR3 length is 16 residues. Trimming removed 2 bases from V and 10 bases from J, with 18 bases in between. CDR1 is ENHRY, CDR2 SYGVKD, per germline. CDR3 sequence (DNA): TGTGCCATCAGTGAGCGGCAGGGCGGATTAGGGTCACCCCTCCACTTT. The encoded protein is CAISERQGGLGSPLHF.

This clonotype has a handful of counts. A junction boundary mismatches the germline segment, possibly from a read error. The chain joins TRBV7-7 to TRBJ2-5, with D maybe TRBD1 (6 bases). CDR1 SSHAT and CDR2 FNYEAQ come from the germline V gene (reference sequence). The CDR3 is 16 residues long. The CDR3 nucleotides read TGTGCCAGCAGCTTACGTCCGGACAGAATTCAAGTGACCCAGTACTTC. Amino acids: CASSLRPDRIQVTQYF.